What follows are 20 T cell receptor beta chains derived from one specimen sequenced in a study of blood T cells in healthy people across ages. Together with a sample-barcoded 5' primer, a J-beta primer mix was included in a second PCR lasting about 7 to 12 cycles. TCRdb redid the calling of the 5' RACE reads with MiXCR, one entry per CDR3 protein. The sample has 700,000 to 850,000 distinct CDR3 sequences; under 40% are singletons. Input material: blood. These receptors all come from a man aged 18 to 30 in good health.

The chain uses TRBV19 and TRBJ2-1; D is unclear. The V gene lost 5 bases and the J gene lost 2 bases, with 13 bases spanning the gap. Germline loops: CDR1 LNHDA, CDR2 SQIVND (reference sequence). This CDR3 spans 15 amino acids. The CDR3 spells CASSPQWNTYNEQFF. The CDR3 nucleotides are TGTGCCAGTAGTCCTCAGTGGAATACCTACAATGAGCAGTTCTTC.

On this clonotype: A read error is possible here, since a much larger clone lies one base away. V usage is TRBV12-3 or TRBV12-4 and J usage is TRBJ2-7, with D possibly being TRBD1 or TRBD2 (5 bases each). This CDR3 spans 13 amino acids. The CDR3 DNA reads as TGTACCAGCAGGGTTGAGGGGTTTTACGAGCAGTACTTC. Its protein product is CTSRVEGFYEQYF.

This chain uses TRBV9 with TRBJ2-5; 7 nucleotides align to TRBD2. Germline loops: CDR1 SGDLS, CDR2 YYNGEE. Unmatched junction bases numbered 4, after V lost 0 bases and J lost 5 bases. CDR3 length equals 14 residues. In DNA, the CDR3 is TGTGCCAGCAGCGTAGCTCCCGGGAGGGAGACCCAGTACTTC. Translation gives CASSVAPGRETQYF.

The chain employs TRBV25-1 and TRBJ1-1; 10 bases fit TRBD1. Germline CDR1 is MGHDK and CDR2 is SYGVNS. V dropped 5 bases and J dropped 4; count of bases not matched to a gene: 7. The CDR3 has 15 amino acids. CDR3 sequence: CASSTAGTGVTEAFF. The CDR3 nucleotides read TGTGCCAGCAGTACGGCCGGGACAGGGGTCACTGAAGCTTTCTTT. Looking up the rest from reference TRBV25-1 and TRBJ1-1 gives the full variable domain: EADIYQTPRYLVIGTGKKITLECSQTMGHDKMYWYQQDPGMELHLIHYSYGVNSTEKGDLSSESTVSRIRTEHFPLTLESARPSHTSQYLCASSTAGTGVTEAFFGQGTRLTVV.

This chain links TRBV10-3 with TRBJ2-5; D is unresolved. From germline, CDR1 is ENHRY and CDR2 SYGVKD. Trimming cost V 10 bases and J 7 bases, with 16 bases left between them. The CDR3 has 12 residues. The CDR3 nucleotides read TGTGCCAAATCGAGGACGATTGGGACCCAGTACTTC. This codes for CAKSRTIGTQYF.

This chain joins TRBV20-1 and TRBJ1-6, with TRBD1 matching over 12 bases. Germline values: CDR1 DFQATT, CDR2 SNEGSKA (reference sequence). The CDR3 is 18 residues long. The ends lost 6 bases at V and 2 bases at J; junction bases unmatched: 11. CDR3 DNA: TGCAGTGCCCGCCGGGACAGGGGGCGAGGGACCTATAATTCACCCCTCCACTTT. Translating gives CSARRDRGRGTYNSPLHF.

In this sample, this clonotype turned up many times. A junction end diverges from the germline sequence, so it may reflect a read error. The chain employs TRBV12-3 or TRBV12-4 and TRBJ2-3, with a weak D call TRBD2 (5 bases). The CDR3 is 14 amino acids. The chain's CDR3 is CASSPASGTDTQYF. The CDR3, as DNA: TGCGCCAGCAGCCCCGCCTCGGGAACAGATACGCAGTATTTT.

This clonotype has a count of ten or more. The rearrangement joins TRBV5-5 to TRBJ2-5, with TRBD1 matching over 9 bases. Per the germline V gene, CDR1 is SGHKS and CDR2 is YYEKEE (reference sequence). The length of the CDR3 is 15 residues. Trimming cost V 2 bases and J 5 bases; bases outside gene matches: 7. CDR3 bases: TGTGCCAGCAGCTTTAATCTCGGACAGGGGGAGACCCAGTACTTC. Amino acid sequence: CASSFNLGQGETQYF.

V and J are TRBV7-9 and TRBJ1-2, with TRBD1 matching 7 bases. V was pared by 6 bases and J by 4 bases, with 5 bases of the junction left unmatched. The CDR3 loop spans 13 amino acids. Germline V gives CDR1 SEHNR, CDR2 FQNEAQ (reference sequence). The chain's CDR3 is CASREDRSYGYTF. The CDR3 DNA sequence: TGTGCCAGCAGAGAGGACAGGTCCTATGGCTACACCTTC. The full variable domain, with the rest looked up from reference TRBV7-9 and TRBJ1-2, is DTGVSQNPRHKITKRGQNVTFRCDPISEHNRLYWYRQTLGQGPEFLTYFQNEAQLEKSRLLSDRFSAERPKGSFSTLEIQRTEQGDSAMYLCASREDRSYGYTFGSGTRLTVV.

The rearrangement links TRBV20-1 to TRBJ1-5; D is undetermined. With 4 bases removed from V and 0 bases from J, the gap between germline ends came to 16 bases. Germline assignment: CDR1 DFQATT and CDR2 SNEGSKA (reference sequence). There are 16 residues in the CDR3. This CDR3 reads CSANEGSRYSNQPQHF. CDR3 DNA: TGCAGTGCTAACGAGGGCAGTAGGTATAGCAATCAGCCCCAGCATTTT.

This clonotype was seen more than once but under ten times. The chain couples TRBV7-9 to TRBJ2-1, with TRBD1 identical over 9 bases. CDR1 is SEHNR and CDR2 is FQNEAQ in the germline V gene (reference sequence). This CDR3 has 18 amino acids. V lost 5 bases and J lost 6; bases outside the gene matches: 17. In DNA, the CDR3 is TGTGCCAGCAGCCGTCCGGGACAGGGTAGTCCGGCCCCCAATGAGCAGTTCTTC. Protein product: CASSRPGQGSPAPNEQFF.

This rearrangement joins TRBV20-1 to TRBJ1-1; the D is unclear. V lost 2 bases to trimming and J lost 0 bases, with 13 bases between them. The CDR3 is 15 amino acids. Germline assignment: CDR1 DFQATT and CDR2 SNEGSKA (reference sequence). CDR3 loop: CSARIEGLMNTEAFF. CDR3 nucleotide sequence: TGCAGTGCTAGAATCGAGGGTCTGATGAACACTGAAGCTTTCTTT.

This clonotype was detected a few times. The rearrangement links TRBV2 to TRBJ1-1; D not resolved. Germline V gene lookup returns CDR1 SNHLY and CDR2 FYNNEI. The CDR3 length is 13 residues. Trimming took 7 bases from V and 5 from J, leaving 14 bases between them. In DNA, the CDR3 is TGTGCCAGCATGGAAAATATCGGAACTGAAGCTTTCTTT. It is translated as CASMENIGTEAFF.

The chain joins TRBV30 to TRBJ1-1; the D is unclear. Trimming shortened V by 1 base and J by 1 base, and 4 bases separated the two germline ends. The CDR3 is 12 amino acids. Per germline, CDR1 GTSNPN and CDR2 SVGIG (reference sequence). In DNA form, the CDR3 reads TGTGCCTGGAGTGATGGGAACACTGAAGCTTTCTTT. Its protein is CAWSDGNTEAFF.

The rearrangement links TRBV12-3 or TRBV12-4 to TRBJ1-4; tentative D call: TRBD1 (5 bases). Trimming removed 6 bases from V and 4 bases from J, with 12 bases in between. The CDR3 sequence is 14 residues long. For the CDR3, the DNA is TGTGCCAGCAGAGGCCGGGACTTTAATGAAAAACTGTTTTTT. Protein product: CASRGRDFNEKLFF.

The gene calls are TRBV12-3 or TRBV12-4 and TRBJ1-4; D is unresolved. The length of the CDR3 is 15 residues. V lost 5 bases, J lost 8 bases, and 18 bases lay in between. The CDR3 coding sequence is TGTGCCAGCAGTCTCGTCGGAGGGCTAGGCGAAAAACTGTTTTTT. Its translation: CASSLVGGLGEKLFF.

The chain joins TRBV10-3 to TRBJ2-5; 12 bases map to TRBD2. The CDR3 runs 15 residues. CDR1 is ENHRY and CDR2 is SYGVKD in the germline V gene. Trimming at V came to 0 bases and at J to 11 bases, leaving 7 bases not matched to a gene. This CDR3 is CAISESLAGGDEQYF. The CDR3 region has the DNA TGTGCCATCAGTGAGTCCCTAGCGGGGGGGGATGAGCAGTACTTC.

The genes are TRBV5-1 and TRBJ2-1; D possibly corresponds to TRBD1 (5 bases). CDR1 is SGHRS and CDR2 is YFSETQ in the germline V gene. The CDR3 has 15 amino acids. V was pared by 4 bases and J by 9 bases, with 20 bases between. The CDR3 DNA is TGCGCCAGCAGCCCAACGGGCCAGGGTAAGGGTGAGCAGTTCTTC. Protein product: CASSPTGQGKGEQFF.

This clonotype was detected only a few times. This rearrangement joins TRBV7-3 to TRBJ1-6; 8 nucleotides line up with TRBD1. This CDR3 has 15 amino acids. The V segment lost 1 base and the J segment 8 bases; nucleotides outside the gene matches: 4. CDR1 and CDR2 (germline): SGHTA, FQGTGA. This CDR3 is CASSLSQGAHSPLHF. In nucleotides, the CDR3 is TGTGCCAGCAGCTTAAGTCAGGGGGCGCATTCACCCCTCCACTTT.

This clonotype was found a few times. The chain employs TRBV15 and TRBJ1-2, with D perhaps TRBD1 (5 bases). V was trimmed by 4 bases and J by 6 bases, leaving 9 bases between them. The CDR3 totals 12 residues. Germline V lookup: CDR1 LNHNV, CDR2 YYDKDF (reference sequence). CDR3 DNA sequence: TGTGCCACCAGCATTCTGGGGGATGGCTACACCTTC. As protein: CATSILGDGYTF.